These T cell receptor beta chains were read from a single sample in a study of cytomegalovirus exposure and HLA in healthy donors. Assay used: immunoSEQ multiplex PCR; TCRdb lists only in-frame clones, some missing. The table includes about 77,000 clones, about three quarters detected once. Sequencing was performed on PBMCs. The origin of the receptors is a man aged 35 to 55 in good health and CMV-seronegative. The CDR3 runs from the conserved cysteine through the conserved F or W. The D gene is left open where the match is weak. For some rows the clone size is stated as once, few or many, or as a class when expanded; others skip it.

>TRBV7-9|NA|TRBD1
CASSLGAGGVETNEKLFF
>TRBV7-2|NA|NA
CASSPPGLPSYEQYF
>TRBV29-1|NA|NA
CSVAPTDWTGELFF
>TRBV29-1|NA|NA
CSVVTNNYGYTF
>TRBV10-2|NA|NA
CASRGPEAFF
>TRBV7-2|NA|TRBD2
CASSPGTSGKYQETQYF
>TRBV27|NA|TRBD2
CASSTIAGSYEQYF
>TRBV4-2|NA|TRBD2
CASSQERAGVSYEQYF
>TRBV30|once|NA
CAWSMRVGTDTQYF
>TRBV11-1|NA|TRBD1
CASSLGQGYYGYTF
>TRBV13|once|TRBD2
CASSLRGGSSYEQYF
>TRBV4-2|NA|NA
CASSQEEGSKNIQYF
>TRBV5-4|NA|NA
CASSRDSLGNEQFF
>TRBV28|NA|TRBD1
CASTDRGGESQPQHF
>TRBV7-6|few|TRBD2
CASSLDIAGGISYNEQFF
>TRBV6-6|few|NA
CASSYLAGSHNEQFF
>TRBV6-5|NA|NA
CASSYSSGRDGYTF
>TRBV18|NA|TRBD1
CASSPGDRAMGNQPQHF
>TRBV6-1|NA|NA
CASRPQGRDEQYF
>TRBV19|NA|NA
CASSKTVNTGELFF
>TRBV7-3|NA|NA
CASSLDSTGTGELFF
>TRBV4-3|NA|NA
CASSQDRAGGKKNEQFF
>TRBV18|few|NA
CASTTDRRQQSLHGYTF
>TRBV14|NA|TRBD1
CASSQETGFGYGYTF
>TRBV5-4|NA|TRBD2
CASSFPRTSGSTDTQYF
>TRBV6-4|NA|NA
CASSLGGGIGNEQFF
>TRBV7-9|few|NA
CASSLPLGEQYF
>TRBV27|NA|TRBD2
CASISAGRLGAGELFF